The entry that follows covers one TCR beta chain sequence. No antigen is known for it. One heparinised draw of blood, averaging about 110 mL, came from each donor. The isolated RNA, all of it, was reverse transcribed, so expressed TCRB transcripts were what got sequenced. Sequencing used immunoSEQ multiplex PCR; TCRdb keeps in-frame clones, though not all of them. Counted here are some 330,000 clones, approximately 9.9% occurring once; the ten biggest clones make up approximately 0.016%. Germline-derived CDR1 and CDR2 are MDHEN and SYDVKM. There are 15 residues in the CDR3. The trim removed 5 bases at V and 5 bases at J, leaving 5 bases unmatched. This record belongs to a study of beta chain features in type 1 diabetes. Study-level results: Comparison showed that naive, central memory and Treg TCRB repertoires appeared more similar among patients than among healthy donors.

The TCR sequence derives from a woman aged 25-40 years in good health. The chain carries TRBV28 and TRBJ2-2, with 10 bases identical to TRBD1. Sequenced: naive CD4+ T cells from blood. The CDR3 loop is CASSVPGQGTGELFF. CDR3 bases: TGTGCCAGCAGTGTACCGGGACAGGGGACCGGGGAGCTGTTTTTT.